A selection of T cell receptor beta chains follows, all from one sample in a study of spatial heterogeneity in lung cancer. TCRdb used MiXCR to reprocess the 5' RACE reads, holding one entry per CDR3 protein. Among approximately 49,000 distinct CDR3 sequences listed, roughly 5% were seen once. The specimen comprised PBMCs, sampled at surgery. Receptors were obtained from a male donor with early-stage non-small cell lung cancer. The CDR3 runs from the conserved cysteine through the conserved F or W. The order of the fields is J gene, D gene, clone size, V gene, CDR3 protein, CDR3 DNA. A D gene is named only where the DNA matches it firmly. Clone size is shown for a subset of rows, as once, few, many or a class of expanded clone.

TRBJ2-1 . many TRBV7-2 CASSLEARLVEFF TGTGCCAGCAGCTTAGAGGCTAGGCTGGTGGAGTTCTTC
TRBJ2-1 TRBD2 many TRBV7-9 CASSLGLKEFF TGTGCCAGCAGCCTGGGACTAAAGGAATTCTTC
TRBJ1-4 . many TRBV18 CASSPDGSRTNEKLFF TGTGCCAGCTCACCAGACGGATCCAGAACTAATGAAAAACTGTTTTTT
TRBJ1-5 . many TRBV7-8 CASSSGRVRSNQPQHF TGTGCCAGCAGCTCTGGTAGGGTCCGCAGCAATCAGCCCCAGCATTTT
TRBJ2-1 . few TRBV4-2 CASSQVLAYNEQFF TGTGCCAGCAGCCAAGTGCTAGCCTACAATGAGCAGTTCTTC
TRBJ2-7 . many TRBV23-1 CASSQLWEWEQYF TGCGCCAGCAGTCAATTGTGGGAGTGGGAGCAGTACTTC
TRBJ2-1 . many TRBV20-1 CSVGDQTYNEQFF TGCAGTGTCGGGGATCAGACCTACAATGAGCAGTTCTTC
TRBJ1-1 . many TRBV10-3 CAIRADGTSMNTEAFF TGTGCCATCAGAGCGGACGGGACATCTATGAACACTGAAGCTTTCTTT
TRBJ2-5 . many TRBV12-3/TRBV12-4 CASSRQAGQETQYF TGTGCCAGCAGTCGACAGGCCGGGCAAGAGACCCAGTACTTC
TRBJ2-2 . many TRBV4-1 CASSQGRWLASNTGELFF TGCGCCAGCAGCCAAGGAAGGTGGCTAGCCTCAAACACCGGGGAGCTGTTTTTT
TRBJ1-1 . . TRBV18 CASSPPGSDTEAFF TGTGCCAGCTCACCACCGGGCTCGGACACTGAAGCTTTCTTT
TRBJ2-2 TRBD2 many TRBV7-9 CASSFERGNTGELFF TGTGCCAGCAGCTTCGAGCGGGGCAACACCGGGGAGCTGTTTTTT
TRBJ2-7 . many TRBV18 CASSPPSSYEQYF TGTGCCAGCTCACCCCCGAGCTCCTACGAGCAGTACTTC
TRBJ1-5 . many TRBV19 CASSIGWQPQHF TGTGCCAGTAGTATAGGTTGGCAGCCCCAGCATTTT
TRBJ2-7 . few TRBV7-9 CASSLPGALDEQYF TGTGCCAGCAGCTTACCAGGGGCGCTGGACGAGCAGTACTTC
TRBJ1-1 . many TRBV5-1 CASSLEGRGDTEAFF TGCGCCAGCAGCTTGGAGGGCAGGGGAGACACTGAAGCTTTCTTT
TRBJ2-1 . many TRBV12-3/TRBV12-4 CASSLASVSYNEQFF TGTGCCAGCAGTCTCGCGTCAGTCTCCTACAATGAGCAGTTCTTC
TRBJ1-1 TRBD1 . TRBV27 CASSLNRGETEAFF TGTGCCAGCAGTTTAAACAGGGGCGAAACTGAAGCTTTCTTT
TRBJ2-1 TRBD2 . TRBV20-1 CSAHDRARLAGGEQFF TGCAGTGCCCATGACCGGGCGCGACTAGCGGGAGGAGAGCAGTTCTTC
TRBJ1-1 . many TRBV12-3/TRBV12-4 CASSKGADTEAFF TGTGCCAGCAGCAAAGGAGCGGACACTGAAGCTTTCTTT
TRBJ1-6 . few TRBV5-5 CASSSGTPSRNSPLHF TGTGCCAGCAGCTCCGGGACGCCTTCTAGGAATTCACCCCTCCACTTT
TRBJ2-5 TRBD2 . TRBV12-3/TRBV12-4 CASTRGTLAGETQYF TGTGCCAGCACCCGAGGAACCCTAGCGGGAGAGACCCAGTACTTC
TRBJ2-2 . many TRBV10-3 CAISQGREHTGELFF TGTGCCATCAGCCAAGGCAGGGAGCACACCGGGGAGCTGTTTTTT
TRBJ2-1 TRBD2 many TRBV7-6 CASSLVAGTTGYNEQFF TGTGCCAGCAGCTTAGTCGCCGGGACTACCGGCTACAATGAGCAGTTCTTC
TRBJ2-7 . . TRBV5-1 CASSLEAARYEQYF TGCGCCAGCAGCTTGGAGGCAGCGCGCTACGAGCAGTACTTC
TRBJ2-6 TRBD2 many TRBV9 CASKPGTSSLSGANVLTF TGTGCCAGCAAGCCTGGGACTAGCAGCCTCTCTGGGGCCAACGTCCTGACTTTC
TRBJ2-7 TRBD2 few TRBV30 CAWSISGIEQYF TGTGCCTGGAGTATTAGCGGGATCGAGCAGTACTTC
TRBJ2-7 TRBD1 many TRBV28 CASRRDRGTYEQYF TGTGCCAGCAGACGGGACAGGGGTACCTACGAGCAGTACTTC
TRBJ2-5 . many TRBV5-1 CASSEASGLGGETQYF TGCGCCAGCAGCGAGGCTAGCGGTCTTGGGGGCGAGACCCAGTACTTC
TRBJ2-1 . many TRBV7-9 CASSFGTGEYNEQFF TGTGCCAGCAGCTTCGGTACGGGAGAGTACAATGAGCAGTTCTTC
TRBJ2-1 TRBD2 many TRBV28 CASSWGLAGHNEQFF TGTGCCAGCAGTTGGGGACTAGCGGGACACAATGAGCAGTTCTTC
TRBJ1-2 . many TRBV7-9 CASSPGDKPDGYTF TGTGCCAGCAGCCCCGGGGACAAACCGGATGGCTACACCTTC
TRBJ2-2 TRBD2 many TRBV5-1 CASSLRRGSPPSGGNTGELFF TGCGCCAGCAGCTTGCGCAGGGGAAGTCCTCCTAGCGGGGGTAACACCGGGGAGCTGTTTTTT
TRBJ1-1 TRBD1 many TRBV28 CASSLGRAGGNTEAFF TGTGCCAGCAGTTTGGGCCGGGCAGGGGGAAACACTGAAGCTTTCTTT
TRBJ1-6 . . TRBV6-1 CASSEGSTYSPLHF TGTGCCAGCAGCGAAGGGTCTACTTATTCACCCCTCCACTTT
TRBJ2-1 TRBD1 many TRBV18 CASSPLEQGAFNEQFF TGTGCCAGCTCACCATTGGAACAGGGGGCTTTCAATGAGCAGTTCTTC